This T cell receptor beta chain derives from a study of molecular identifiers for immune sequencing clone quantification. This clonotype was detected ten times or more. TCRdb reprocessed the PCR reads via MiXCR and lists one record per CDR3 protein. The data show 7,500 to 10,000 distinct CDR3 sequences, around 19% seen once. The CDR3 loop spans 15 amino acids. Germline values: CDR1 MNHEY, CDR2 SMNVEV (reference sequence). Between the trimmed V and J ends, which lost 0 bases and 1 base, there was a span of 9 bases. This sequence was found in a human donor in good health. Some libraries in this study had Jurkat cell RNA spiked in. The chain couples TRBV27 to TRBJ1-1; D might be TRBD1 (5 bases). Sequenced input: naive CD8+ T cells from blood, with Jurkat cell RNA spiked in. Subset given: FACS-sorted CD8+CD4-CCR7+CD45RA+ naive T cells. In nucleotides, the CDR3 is TGTGCCAGCAGTTTATCGCGGGGCGGGAACACTGAAGCTTTCTTT. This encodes CASSLSRGGNTEAFF.